Below are 8 T cell receptor beta chains sequenced from a single sample in a study of T cells in women clearing cervical HPV infection. Sequenced by immunoSEQ multiplex PCR; TCRdb stores in-frame clones only, minus some. This table holds more than 20,000 clones. The sample comprised blood buffy coat. Every receptor here comes from a woman aged 18-70 years with a cervical HPV16 infection that either progressed to CIN3+ or cleared (not recorded which).

As for this clone: The read ends 3 residues shy of where the CDR3 ends; the end is completed using the germline J gene. The chain links TRBV6-2 or TRBV6-3 to TRBJ1-2, with 9 bases fitting TRBD1. There are 14 residues in the CDR3. The germline CDR1 and CDR2 sequences are MNHEY and SVGEGT. The CDR3 is CASTGTGRAYDYTF. The CDR3 DNA, read in part, is TGTGCCAGCACCGGGACAGGGAGGGCCTACGAC.

On this clone: The read comes to an end 3 residues before the CDR3 does, leaving the germline J gene to fill in the end. The chain has TRBV19 and TRBJ1-2; no clear D gene. This CDR3 has 16 amino acids. Germline assignment: CDR1 LNHDA and CDR2 SQIVND (reference sequence). The chain's CDR3 is CASTQGLAGYTDTYTF. CDR3 DNA, as far as it was read: TGTGCCAGTACCCAAGGACTAGCGGGGTACACAGATACC. Full variable domain (missing parts from reference TRBV19 and TRBJ1-2): DGGITQSPKYLFRKEGQNVTLSCEQNLNHDAMYWYRQDPGQGLRLIYYSQIVNDFQKGDIAEGYSVSREKKESFPLTVTSAQKNPTAFYLCASTQGLAGYTDTYTFGSGTRLTVV.

On this clone itself: The sequenced fragment ends 3 residues before the CDR3 boundary, so the rest is inferred from the germline J gene. The chain links TRBV19 to TRBJ1-1; a possible D gene is TRBD1 (6 bases). The length of the CDR3 is 14 residues. CDR1 LNHDA and CDR2 SQIVND come from the germline V gene (reference sequence). The ends were cut back, 6 bases at V and 5 bases at J, with 16 bases in the middle. CDR3 DNA (partial): TGTGCCAGTAGCAACAGGCGAAGGGGGACTGAA. This encodes CASSNRRRGTE. The full CDR3 reads CASSNRRRGTEAFF.

Points on this clone: Coverage ceases 3 residues before the CDR3 finishes, and the germline J gene fills in the end. V usage is TRBV18 and J usage is TRBJ1-5, with D hard to call. The CDR3 covers 16 residues. Germline V gene sequence: CDR1 KGHSH, CDR2 LQKENI. The CDR3 DNA, read in part, is TGTGCCAGCTCCGTCAAGGGCGGGATGGGCACAGATCCC. Its protein product is CASSVKGGMGTDP. The full CDR3 is CASSVKGGMGTDPQHF.

Notes on this clone: Read sequence stops 3 residues before the CDR3 end, and the germline J gene provides the missing end. The chain combines TRBV10-1 with TRBJ2-1, with 15 bases lining up with TRBD2. V dropped 2 bases and J dropped 8; count of bases not matched to a gene: 1. Germline CDR1 and CDR2: WNHNN and SYGVQD (reference sequence). CDR3 length: 15 residues. The CDR3 sequence: CASSEGLAGGDEQFF. The CDR3 DNA, read in part, is TGCGCCAGCAGTGAGGGACTAGCGGGAGGGGATGAG.

Concerning this clone: The CDR3 end falls 3 residues outside the read, so it is completed with the germline J gene. The rearrangement links TRBV18 to TRBJ1-5, with D possibly TRBD1 on 6 matching bases. The CDR3 loop spans 16 amino acids. Trimming removed 5 bases from V and 4 bases from J, with 18 bases in between. Germline CDR1 KGHSH, CDR2 LQKENI. The sequenced part of the CDR3 DNA is TGTGCCAGCTCAAAGGTACAGACAGGCGGAAATCAGCCC. Its translation: CASSKVQTGGNQP. The full CDR3 protein reads CASSKVQTGGNQPQHF.

The chain's CDR3 is CASSYNGPNSEGYTF. The DNA read from the CDR3 is TGTGCCAGCAGTTACAATGGGCCCAATTCGGAAGGC. This chain connects TRBV6-2 or TRBV6-3 to TRBJ1-2, with D unclear. The read terminates 3 residues ahead of where the CDR3 ends, so the germline J gene completes it. This CDR3 is built from 15 residues. Per the germline V gene, CDR1 is MNHEY and CDR2 is SVGEGT.

For this clone: The read gets to within 3 residues of the CDR3 end, and the germline J gene fills in the rest. V usage is TRBV5-6 and J usage is TRBJ1-4; 10 bases agree with TRBD1. J was trimmed by 8 bases and V by 1 base; bases with no gene match: 5. CDR3 length: 15 amino acids. The germline V gene encodes CDR1 SGHDT and CDR2 YYEEEE. CDR3 residues: CASSLRGQGMEKLFF. CDR3 DNA (partial): TGTGCCAGCAGCTTGCGGGGACAGGGGATGGAAAAA.